What follows is one T cell receptor (beta chain) and its context. These data are taken from a study of shared clonotypes between healthy human individuals. Study context: Per donor, CD8 memory used one plate, CD8 naive used two, CD4 memory used three and CD4 naive used three.

Both subsets, CD45RA+ naive and CD45RA-negative memory, were split from the CD4+ cells. CDR3 length: 15 amino acids. Trimming removed 5 bases at V and 0 bases at J, with 10 bases between. CDR1 is MDHEN and CDR2 is SYDVKM in the germline V gene. Libraries were prepared by immunoSEQ multiplex PCR; TCRdb keeps only in-frame clonotypes and omits some of them. The repertoire has 1,100,000 or so clones, around 78% of them found once; the top ten carry 0.52%. The J gene is TRBJ1-4, the V gene TRBV28; tentatively, D is TRBD1 (6 bases). This receptor was obtained from a man between 18 and 29 years old in good health. Some clones in this sample may be carry-over from other donors' samples. Sequences were obtained from memory CD4+ T cells from PBMCs. Specified subset: CD45RA-negative fraction. The CDR3 nucleotides are TGTGCCAGCAGTATCAGGGGTGCAACTAATGAAAAACTGTTTTTT. Translated, it gives CASSIRGATNEKLFF.